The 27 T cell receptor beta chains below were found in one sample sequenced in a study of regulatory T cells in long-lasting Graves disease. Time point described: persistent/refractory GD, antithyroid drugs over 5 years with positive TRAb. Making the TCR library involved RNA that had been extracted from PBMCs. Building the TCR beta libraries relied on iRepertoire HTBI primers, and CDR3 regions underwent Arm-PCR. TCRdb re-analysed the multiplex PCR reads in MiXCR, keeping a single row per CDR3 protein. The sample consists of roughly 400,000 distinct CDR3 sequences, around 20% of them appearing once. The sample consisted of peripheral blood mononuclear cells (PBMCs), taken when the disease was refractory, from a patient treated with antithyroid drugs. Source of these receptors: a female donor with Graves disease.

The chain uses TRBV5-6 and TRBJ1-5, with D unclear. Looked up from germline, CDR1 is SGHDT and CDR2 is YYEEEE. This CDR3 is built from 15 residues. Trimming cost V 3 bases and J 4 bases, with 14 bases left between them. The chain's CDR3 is CASSSTPGHNQPQHF. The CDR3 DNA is TGTGCCAGCAGCTCGACACCGGGCCATAATCAGCCCCAGCATTTT. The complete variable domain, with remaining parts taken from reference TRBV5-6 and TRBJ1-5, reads DAGVTQSPTHLIKTRGQQVTLRCSPKSGHDTVSWYQQALGQGPQFIFQYYEEEERQRGNFPDRFSGHQFPNYSSELNVNALLLGDSALYLCASSSTPGHNQPQHFGDGTRLSIL.

The CDR3 region is CSARDRRGRVGLSNFEQYF. CDR3 sequence (DNA): TGCAGTGCTAGAGATCGAAGGGGGAGGGTGGGACTCTCGAACTTCGAGCAGTACTTC. The chain is built from TRBV20-1 and TRBJ2-7; weak D call: TRBD2 (7 bases). Germline values: CDR1 DFQATT, CDR2 SNEGSKA (reference sequence). The CDR3 loop spans 19 amino acids. Trimming removed 0 bases from V and 6 bases from J, with 30 bases in between.

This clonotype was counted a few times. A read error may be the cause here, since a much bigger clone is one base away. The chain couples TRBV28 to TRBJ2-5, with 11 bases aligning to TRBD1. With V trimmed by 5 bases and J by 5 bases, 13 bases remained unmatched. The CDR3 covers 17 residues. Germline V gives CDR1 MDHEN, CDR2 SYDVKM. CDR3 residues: CASSPPAGTGGKETQYF. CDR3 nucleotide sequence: TGTGCCAGCAGTCCCCCTGCCGGGACAGGGGGTAAGGAGACCCAGTACTTC. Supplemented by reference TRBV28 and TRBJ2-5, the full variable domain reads DVKVTQSSRYLVKRTGEKVFLECVQDMDHENMFWYRQDPGLGLRLIYFSYDVKMKEKGDIPEGYSVSREKKERFSLILESASTNQTSMYLCASSPPAGTGGKETQYFGPGTRLLVL.

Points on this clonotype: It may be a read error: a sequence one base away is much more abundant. The CDR3 DNA reads TGTGCCAGTAGTATACCGGGACTGGGCAATCAGCCCCAGCATTTT. Protein sequence: CASSIPGLGNQPQHF. This chain uses TRBV19 with TRBJ1-5; D is possibly TRBD1 (5 bases). Trimming left V 2 bases short and J 2 bases short, with 10 bases between. Germline assignment: CDR1 LNHDA and CDR2 SQIVND (reference sequence). There are 15 residues in the CDR3. Full variable domain (missing parts from reference TRBV19 and TRBJ1-5): DGGITQSPKYLFRKEGQNVTLSCEQNLNHDAMYWYRQDPGQGLRLIYYSQIVNDFQKGDIAEGYSVSREKKESFPLTVTSAQKNPTAFYLCASSIPGLGNQPQHFGDGTRLSIL.

In DNA, the CDR3 is TGTGCCAGCGCCCCGGGACTGGAGGCACCTTCAAGCTCCTACAATGAGCAGTTCTTC. This gives the protein CASAPGLEAPSSSYNEQFF. The chain employs TRBV28 and TRBJ2-1, with D possibly matching TRBD2 (6 bases). Germline CDR1 MDHEN, CDR2 SYDVKM. Trimming took 8 bases from V and 0 from J, leaving 26 bases between them. The CDR3 contains 19 residues.

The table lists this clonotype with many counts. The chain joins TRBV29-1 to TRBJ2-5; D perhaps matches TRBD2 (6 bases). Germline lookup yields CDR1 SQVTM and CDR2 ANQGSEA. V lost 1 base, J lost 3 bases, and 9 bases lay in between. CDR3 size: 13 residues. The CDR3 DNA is TGCAGCGTTGAAGTAGGAGGGGAAGAGACCCAGTACTTC. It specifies CSVEVGGEETQYF. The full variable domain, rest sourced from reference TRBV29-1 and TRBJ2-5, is SAVISQKPSRDICQRGTSLTIQCQVDSQVTMMFWYRQQPGQSLTLIATANQGSEATYESGFVIDKFPISRPNLTFSTLTVSNMSPEDSSIYLCSVEVGGEETQYFGPGTRLLVL.

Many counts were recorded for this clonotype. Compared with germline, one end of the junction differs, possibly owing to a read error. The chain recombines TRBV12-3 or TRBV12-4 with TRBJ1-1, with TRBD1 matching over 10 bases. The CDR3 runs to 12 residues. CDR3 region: CASSIGTGASRF. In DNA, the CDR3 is TGTGCCAGCAGTATCGGGACAGGGGCCTCTCGGTTT.

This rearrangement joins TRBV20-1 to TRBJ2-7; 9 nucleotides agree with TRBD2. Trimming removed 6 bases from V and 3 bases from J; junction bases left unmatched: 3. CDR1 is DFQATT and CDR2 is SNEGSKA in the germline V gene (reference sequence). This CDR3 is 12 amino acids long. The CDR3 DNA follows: TGCAGTGCGCAGACTAGCGGCTACGAGCAGTACTTC. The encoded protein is CSAQTSGYEQYF.

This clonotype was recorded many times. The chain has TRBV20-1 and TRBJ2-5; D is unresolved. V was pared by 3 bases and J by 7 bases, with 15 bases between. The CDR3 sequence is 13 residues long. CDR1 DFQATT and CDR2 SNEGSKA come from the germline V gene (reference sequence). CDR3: CSARADLGSTQYF. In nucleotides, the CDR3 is TGCAGTGCTAGGGCGGACCTGGGATCGACCCAGTACTTC.

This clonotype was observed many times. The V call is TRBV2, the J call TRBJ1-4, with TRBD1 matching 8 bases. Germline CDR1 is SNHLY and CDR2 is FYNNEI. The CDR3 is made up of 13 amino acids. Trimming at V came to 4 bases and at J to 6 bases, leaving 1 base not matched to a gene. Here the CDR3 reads CASSATGDEKLFF. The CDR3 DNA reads TGTGCCAGCAGTGCGACAGGGGATGAAAAACTGTTTTTT.

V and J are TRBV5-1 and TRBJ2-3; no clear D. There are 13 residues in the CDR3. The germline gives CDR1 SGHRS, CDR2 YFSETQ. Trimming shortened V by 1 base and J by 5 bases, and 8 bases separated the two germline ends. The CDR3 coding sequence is TGCGCCAGCAGCTTGCCCCTGGAAGATACGCAGTATTTT. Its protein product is CASSLPLEDTQYF.

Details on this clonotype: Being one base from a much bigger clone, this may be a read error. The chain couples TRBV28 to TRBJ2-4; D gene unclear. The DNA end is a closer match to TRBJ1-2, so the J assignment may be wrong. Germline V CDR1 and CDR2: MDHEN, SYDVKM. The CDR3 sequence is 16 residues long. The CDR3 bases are TGTGCCAGCAGTTTATCAGCTCGACCCCCTAACTATGGCTACACCTTC. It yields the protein CASSLSARPPNYGYTF.

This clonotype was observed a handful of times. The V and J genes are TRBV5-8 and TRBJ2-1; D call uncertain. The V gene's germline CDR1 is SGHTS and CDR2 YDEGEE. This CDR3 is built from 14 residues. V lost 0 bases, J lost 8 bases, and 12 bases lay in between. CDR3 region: CASSLASRTYEQFF. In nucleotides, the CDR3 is TGTGCCAGCAGCTTGGCCTCTAGGACCTATGAGCAGTTCTTC.

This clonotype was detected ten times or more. The CDR3 region has the DNA TGTGCCAGCAGCGAGACAGGGGAAGAGACCCAGTACTTC. It translates to CASSETGEETQYF. The chain employs TRBV11-2 and TRBJ2-5; 8 positions match TRBD1. Germline loops: CDR1 SGHAT, CDR2 FQNNGV. This CDR3 has 13 residues. J lost 3 bases, V lost 5 bases, and 2 bases had no gene match.

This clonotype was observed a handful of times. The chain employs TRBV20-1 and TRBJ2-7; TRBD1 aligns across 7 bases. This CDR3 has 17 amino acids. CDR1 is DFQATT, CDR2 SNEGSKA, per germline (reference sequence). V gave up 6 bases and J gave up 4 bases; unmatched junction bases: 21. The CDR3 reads CSANQPGNRGSLYEQYF. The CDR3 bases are TGCAGTGCCAATCAACCGGGAAACAGGGGAAGTCTGTACGAGCAGTACTTC.

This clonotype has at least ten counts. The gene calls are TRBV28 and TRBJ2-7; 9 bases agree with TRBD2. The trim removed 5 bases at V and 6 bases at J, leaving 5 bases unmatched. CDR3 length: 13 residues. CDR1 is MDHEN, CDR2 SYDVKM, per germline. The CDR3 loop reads CASSRGTSSEQYF. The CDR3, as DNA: TGTGCCAGCAGTAGGGGGACTAGCAGCGAGCAGTACTTC.

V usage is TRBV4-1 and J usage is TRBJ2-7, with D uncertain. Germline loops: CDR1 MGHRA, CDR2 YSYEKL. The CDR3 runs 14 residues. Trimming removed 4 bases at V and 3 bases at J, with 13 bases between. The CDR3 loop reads CASSPRLVGYEQYF. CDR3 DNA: TGCGCCAGCAGCCCCAGGCTAGTCGGCTACGAGCAGTACTTC.

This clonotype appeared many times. CDR3 sequence: CASSLSGTYNEKLFF. In nucleotides, the CDR3 is TGTGCCAGCAGCTTATCCGGGACTTATAATGAAAAACTGTTTTTT. The chain recombines TRBV11-2 with TRBJ1-4, with D maybe TRBD1 (5 bases). The CDR3 consists of 15 residues. CDR1 is SGHAT, CDR2 FQNNGV, per germline. Trimming took 2 bases from V and 4 from J, leaving 11 bases between them.

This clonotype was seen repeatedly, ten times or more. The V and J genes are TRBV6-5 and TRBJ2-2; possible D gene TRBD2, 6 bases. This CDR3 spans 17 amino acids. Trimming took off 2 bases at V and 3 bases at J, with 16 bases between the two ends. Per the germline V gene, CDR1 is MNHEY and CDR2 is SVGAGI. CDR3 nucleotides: TGTGCCAGCAGTTACAAACGGGCTAGCGCGTACACCGGGGAGCTGTTTTTT. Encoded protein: CASSYKRASAYTGELFF.

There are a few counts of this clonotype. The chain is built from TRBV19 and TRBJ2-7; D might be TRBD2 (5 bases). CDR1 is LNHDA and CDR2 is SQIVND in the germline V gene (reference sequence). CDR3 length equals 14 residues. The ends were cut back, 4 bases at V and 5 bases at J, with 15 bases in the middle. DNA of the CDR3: TGTGCCAGTAGTAGGACGGGCCGGGGAGACGAGCAGTACTTC. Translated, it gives CASSRTGRGDEQYF. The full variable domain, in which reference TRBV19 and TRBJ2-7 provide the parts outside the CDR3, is DGGITQSPKYLFRKEGQNVTLSCEQNLNHDAMYWYRQDPGQGLRLIYYSQIVNDFQKGDIAEGYSVSREKKESFPLTVTSAQKNPTAFYLCASSRTGRGDEQYFGPGTRLTVT.

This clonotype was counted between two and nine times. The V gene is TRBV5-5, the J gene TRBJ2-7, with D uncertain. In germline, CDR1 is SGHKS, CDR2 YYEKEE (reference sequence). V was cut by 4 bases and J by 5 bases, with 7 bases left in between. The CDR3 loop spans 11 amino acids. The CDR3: CASSPQNEQYF. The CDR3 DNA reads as TGTGCCAGCAGCCCCCAGAACGAGCAGTACTTC.

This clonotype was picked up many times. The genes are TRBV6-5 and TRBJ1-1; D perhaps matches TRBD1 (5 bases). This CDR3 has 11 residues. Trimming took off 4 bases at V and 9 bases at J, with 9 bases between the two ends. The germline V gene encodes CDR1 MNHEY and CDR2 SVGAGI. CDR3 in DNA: TGTGCCAGCAGTTTAGGGGCTAAAGCTTTCTTT. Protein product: CASSLGAKAFF.

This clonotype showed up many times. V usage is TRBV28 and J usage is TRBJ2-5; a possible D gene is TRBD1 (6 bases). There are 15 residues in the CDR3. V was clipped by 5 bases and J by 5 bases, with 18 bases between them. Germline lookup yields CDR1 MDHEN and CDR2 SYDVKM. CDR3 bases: TGTGCCAGCAGTCCCCTCGACACAGGGTCGGAGACCCAGTACTTC. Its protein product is CASSPLDTGSETQYF.

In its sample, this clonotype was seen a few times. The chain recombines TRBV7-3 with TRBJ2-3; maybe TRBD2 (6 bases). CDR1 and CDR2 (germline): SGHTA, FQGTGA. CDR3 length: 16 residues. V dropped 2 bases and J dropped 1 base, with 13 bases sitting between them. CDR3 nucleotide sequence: TGTGCCAGCAGCTTAGTAGGCGGGATGGGCACAGATACGCAGTATTTT. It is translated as CASSLVGGMGTDTQYF.

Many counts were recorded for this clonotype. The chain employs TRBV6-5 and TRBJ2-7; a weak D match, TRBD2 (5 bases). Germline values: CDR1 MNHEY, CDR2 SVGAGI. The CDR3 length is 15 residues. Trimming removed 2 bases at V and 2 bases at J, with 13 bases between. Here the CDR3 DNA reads TGTGCCAGCAGTTACGCAACGGGATTTACCTACGAGCAGTACTTC. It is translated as CASSYATGFTYEQYF.

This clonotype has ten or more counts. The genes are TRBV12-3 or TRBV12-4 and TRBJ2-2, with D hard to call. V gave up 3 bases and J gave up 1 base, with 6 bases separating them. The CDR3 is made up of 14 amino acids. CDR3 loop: CASSFMENTGELFF. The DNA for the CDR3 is TGTGCCAGCAGTTTCATGGAGAACACCGGGGAGCTGTTTTTT.

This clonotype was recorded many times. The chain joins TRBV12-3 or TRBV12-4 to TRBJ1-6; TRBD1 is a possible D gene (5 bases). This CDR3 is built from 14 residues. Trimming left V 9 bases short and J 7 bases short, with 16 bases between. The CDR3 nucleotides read TGTGCCAGTCAATCAGGGTTCGGGAATTCACCCCTCCACTTT. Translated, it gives CASQSGFGNSPLHF.